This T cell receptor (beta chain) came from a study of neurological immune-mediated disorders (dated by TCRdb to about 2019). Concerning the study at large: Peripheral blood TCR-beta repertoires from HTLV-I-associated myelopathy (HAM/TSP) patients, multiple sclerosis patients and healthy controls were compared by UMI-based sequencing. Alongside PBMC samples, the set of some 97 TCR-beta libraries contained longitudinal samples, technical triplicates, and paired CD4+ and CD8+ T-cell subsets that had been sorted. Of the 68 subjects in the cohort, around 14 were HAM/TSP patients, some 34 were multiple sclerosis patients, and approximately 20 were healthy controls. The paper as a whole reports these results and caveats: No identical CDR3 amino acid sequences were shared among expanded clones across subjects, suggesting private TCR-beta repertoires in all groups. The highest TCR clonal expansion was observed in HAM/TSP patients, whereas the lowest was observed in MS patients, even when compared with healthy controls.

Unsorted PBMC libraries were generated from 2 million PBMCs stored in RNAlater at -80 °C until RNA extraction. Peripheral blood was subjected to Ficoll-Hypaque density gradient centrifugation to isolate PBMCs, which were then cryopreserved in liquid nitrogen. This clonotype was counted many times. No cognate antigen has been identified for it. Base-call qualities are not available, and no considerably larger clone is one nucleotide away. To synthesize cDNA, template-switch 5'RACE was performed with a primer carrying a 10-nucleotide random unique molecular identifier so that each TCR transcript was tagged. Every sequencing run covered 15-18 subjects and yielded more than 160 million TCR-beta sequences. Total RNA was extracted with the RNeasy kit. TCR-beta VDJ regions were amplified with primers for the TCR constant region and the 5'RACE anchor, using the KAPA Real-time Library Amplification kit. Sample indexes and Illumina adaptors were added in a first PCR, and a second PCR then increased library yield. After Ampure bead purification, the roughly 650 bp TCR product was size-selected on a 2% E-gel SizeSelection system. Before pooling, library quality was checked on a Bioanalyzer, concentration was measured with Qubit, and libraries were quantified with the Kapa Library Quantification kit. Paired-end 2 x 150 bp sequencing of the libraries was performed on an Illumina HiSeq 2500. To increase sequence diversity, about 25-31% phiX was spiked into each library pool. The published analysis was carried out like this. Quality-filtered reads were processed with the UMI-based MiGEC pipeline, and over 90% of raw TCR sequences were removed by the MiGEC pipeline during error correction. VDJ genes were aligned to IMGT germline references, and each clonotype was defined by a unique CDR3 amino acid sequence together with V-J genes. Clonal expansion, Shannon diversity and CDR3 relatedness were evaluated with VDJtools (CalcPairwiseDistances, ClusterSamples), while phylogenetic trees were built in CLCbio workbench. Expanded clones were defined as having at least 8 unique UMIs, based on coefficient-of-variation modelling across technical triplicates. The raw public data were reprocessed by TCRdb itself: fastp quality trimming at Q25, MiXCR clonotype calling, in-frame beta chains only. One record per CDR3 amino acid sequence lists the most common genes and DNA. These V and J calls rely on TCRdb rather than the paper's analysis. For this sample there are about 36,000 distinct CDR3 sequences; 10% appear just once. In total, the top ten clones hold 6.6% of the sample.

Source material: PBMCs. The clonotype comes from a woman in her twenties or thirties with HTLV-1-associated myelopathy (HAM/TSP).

The nucleotide sequence is TGTGCCAGCAGCCAAGAAGTAGGGAGACCCAAAAACATTCAGTACTTC. Translated, this gives CASSQEVGRPKNIQYF. The chain was built from TRBV4-2 and TRBJ2-4; the D gene is perhaps TRBD2, on 5 matching bases. Reading from cysteine to phenylalanine, the CDR3 counts 16 amino acids. Only the CDR3 region is kept as DNA, spanning 48 bases read in frame from base 1. In the germline V gene, CDR1 corresponds to LGHNA and CDR2 to YNFKEQ. V is cut by 0 bases and J by 2 bases, and the space between the germline ends is 11 bases.